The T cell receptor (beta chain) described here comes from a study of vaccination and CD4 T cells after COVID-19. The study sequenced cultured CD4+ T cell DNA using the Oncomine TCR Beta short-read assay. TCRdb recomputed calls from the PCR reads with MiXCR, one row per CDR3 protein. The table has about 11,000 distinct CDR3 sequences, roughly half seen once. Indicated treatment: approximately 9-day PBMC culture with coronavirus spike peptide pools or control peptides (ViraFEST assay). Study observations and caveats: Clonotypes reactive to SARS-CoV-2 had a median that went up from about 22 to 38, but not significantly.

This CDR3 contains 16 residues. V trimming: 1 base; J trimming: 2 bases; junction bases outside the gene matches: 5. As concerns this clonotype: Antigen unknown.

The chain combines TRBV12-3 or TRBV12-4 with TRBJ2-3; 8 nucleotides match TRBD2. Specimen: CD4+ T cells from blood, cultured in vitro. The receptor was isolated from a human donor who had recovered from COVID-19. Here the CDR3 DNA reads TGTGCCAGCAGTTTAGGGGAGCGGGGGATCACAGATACGCAGTATTTT. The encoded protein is CASSLGERGITDTQYF.